The text below deals with one TCR beta chain. Other DNA sequences in this sample translate to the same CDR3. Unmatched junction bases numbered 4, after V lost 4 bases and J lost 3 bases. CDR1 and CDR2 (germline): LGHDT, YNNKEL (reference sequence). This CDR3 region has 15 residues. The entry originates in a study of blood T cell repertoires in COVID-19. Authors' data handling: Cell counts per sample came from amplifying reference gene primers. Sequencing was performed with immunoSEQ multiplex PCR; in TCRdb, only in-frame clones are kept and a portion is missing. V and J calls and clone size follow that table, whereas D and trimming were derived from the DNA. Of a few hundred thousand clones listed, roughly 90% are singletons.

The chain joins TRBV3-1 (or the pseudogene TRBV3-2) to TRBJ2-3; 10 bases are a match to TRBD2. The specimen was peripheral blood. This TCR derives from a woman aged 40 to 50 who had recovered from COVID-19. The CDR3 coding sequence is TGTGCCAGCAGCCTAGCGGGAGGCGTTACAGATACGCAGTATTTT. It specifies CASSLAGGVTDTQYF.